This TCR beta chain came from a study of cytomegalovirus exposure and HLA in healthy donors. Overall study results and limits: Upon later analysis, HLA-associated TCR beta chains proved more clonally expanded than other, equally common chains.

The primer mix had 60 Vbeta and 13 Jbeta primers. Data came from immunoSEQ multiplex PCR; TCRdb stores just in-frame clones and leaves some out. The table has some 150,000 clones, 79% seen once. Germline CDR1 reads MNHEY; CDR2 reads SVGAGI. With 5 bases clipped from V and 2 bases from J, the junction kept 3 bases outside the gene matches. The CDR3 length is 14 residues. Worth noting for this clone: Its antigen is undetermined.

Sequencing was performed on PBMCs. The receptor was derived from a middle-aged man in good health and CMV-seronegative. The chain couples TRBV6-5 to TRBJ2-7; 10 bases match TRBD1. Written as DNA, the CDR3 is TGTGCCAGCAGTCCAGACAGGGGGCCCTACGAGCAGTACTTC. As protein: CASSPDRGPYEQYF.